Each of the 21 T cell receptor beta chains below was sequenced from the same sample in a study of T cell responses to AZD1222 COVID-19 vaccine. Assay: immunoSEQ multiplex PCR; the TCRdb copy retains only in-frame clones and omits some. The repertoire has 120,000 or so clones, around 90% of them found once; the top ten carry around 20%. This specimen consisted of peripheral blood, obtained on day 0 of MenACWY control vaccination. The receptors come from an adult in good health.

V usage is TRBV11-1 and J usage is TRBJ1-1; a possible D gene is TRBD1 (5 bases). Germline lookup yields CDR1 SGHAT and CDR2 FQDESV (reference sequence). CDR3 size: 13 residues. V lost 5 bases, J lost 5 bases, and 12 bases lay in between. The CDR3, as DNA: TGTGCCAGCAGCCCCCAGGGACGGACTGAAGCTTTCTTT. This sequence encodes CASSPQGRTEAFF.

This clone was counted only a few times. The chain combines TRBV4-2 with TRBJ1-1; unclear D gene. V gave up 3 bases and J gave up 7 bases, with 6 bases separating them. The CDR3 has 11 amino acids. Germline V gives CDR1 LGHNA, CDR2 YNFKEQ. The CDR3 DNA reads TGTGCCAGCAGCCACCATGGTGAAGCTTTCTTT. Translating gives CASSHHGEAFF.

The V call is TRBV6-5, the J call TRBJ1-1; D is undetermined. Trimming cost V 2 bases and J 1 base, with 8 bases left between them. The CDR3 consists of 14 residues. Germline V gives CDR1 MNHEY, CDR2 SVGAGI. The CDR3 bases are TGTGCCAGCAGTTACCGTCGGGGGAACACTGAAGCTTTCTTT. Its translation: CASSYRRGNTEAFF.

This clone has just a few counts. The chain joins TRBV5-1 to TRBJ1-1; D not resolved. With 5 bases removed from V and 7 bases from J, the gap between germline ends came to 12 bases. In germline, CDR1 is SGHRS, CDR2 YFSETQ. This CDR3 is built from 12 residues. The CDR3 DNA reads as TGCGCCAGCAGACCAGACGAGGGTGAAGCTTTCTTT. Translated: CASRPDEGEAFF. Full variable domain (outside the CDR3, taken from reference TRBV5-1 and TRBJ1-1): KAGVTQTPRYLIKTRGQQVTLSCSPISGHRSVSWYQQTPGQGLQFLFEYFSETQRNKGNFPGRFSGRQFSNSRSEMNVSTLELGDSALYLCASRPDEGEAFFGQGTRLTVV.

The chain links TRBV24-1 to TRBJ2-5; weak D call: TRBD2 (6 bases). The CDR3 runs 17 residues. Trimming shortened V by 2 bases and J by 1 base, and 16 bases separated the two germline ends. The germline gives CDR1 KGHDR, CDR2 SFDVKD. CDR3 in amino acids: CATSDYNRGLGQETQYF. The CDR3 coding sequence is TGTGCCACCAGTGATTATAATCGGGGGTTGGGCCAAGAGACCCAGTACTTC.

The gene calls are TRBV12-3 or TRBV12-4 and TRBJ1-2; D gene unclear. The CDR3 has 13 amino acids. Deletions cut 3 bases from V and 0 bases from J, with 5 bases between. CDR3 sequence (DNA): TGTGCCAGCAGTTTGAAGCCTAACTATGGCTACACCTTC. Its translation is CASSLKPNYGYTF.

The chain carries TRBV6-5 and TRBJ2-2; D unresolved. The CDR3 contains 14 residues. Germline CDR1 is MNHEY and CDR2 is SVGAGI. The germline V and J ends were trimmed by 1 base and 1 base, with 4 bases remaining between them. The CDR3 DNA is TGTGCCAGCAGTTACTTCCGGAACACCGGGGAGCTGTTTTTT. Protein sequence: CASSYFRNTGELFF.

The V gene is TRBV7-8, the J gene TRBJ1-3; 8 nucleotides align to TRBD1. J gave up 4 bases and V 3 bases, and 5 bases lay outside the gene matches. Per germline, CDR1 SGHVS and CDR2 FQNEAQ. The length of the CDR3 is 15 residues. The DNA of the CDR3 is TGTGCCAGCAGCTTGGACAGGGCGTGGGGAAACACCATATATTTT. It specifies CASSLDRAWGNTIYF.

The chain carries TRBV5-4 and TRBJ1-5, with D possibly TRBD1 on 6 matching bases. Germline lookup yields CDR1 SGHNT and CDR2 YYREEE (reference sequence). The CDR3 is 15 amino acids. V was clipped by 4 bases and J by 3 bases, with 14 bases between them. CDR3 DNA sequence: TGTGCCAGCAGCGTCGGGGGGCAGCTCAATCAGCCCCAGCATTTT. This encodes CASSVGGQLNQPQHF.

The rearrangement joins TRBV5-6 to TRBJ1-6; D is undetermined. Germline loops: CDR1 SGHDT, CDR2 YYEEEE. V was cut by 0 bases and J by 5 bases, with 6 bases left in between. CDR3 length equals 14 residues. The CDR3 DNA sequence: TGTGCCAGCAGCTTGGTGACACATAATTCACCCCTCCACTTT. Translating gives CASSLVTHNSPLHF.

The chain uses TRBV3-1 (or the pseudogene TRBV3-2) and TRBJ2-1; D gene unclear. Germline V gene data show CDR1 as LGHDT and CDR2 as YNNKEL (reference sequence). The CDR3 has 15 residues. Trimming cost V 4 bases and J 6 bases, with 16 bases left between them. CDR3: CASSPTSLKSNEQFF. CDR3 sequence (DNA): TGTGCCAGCAGCCCAACCTCGTTGAAAAGCAATGAGCAGTTCTTC.

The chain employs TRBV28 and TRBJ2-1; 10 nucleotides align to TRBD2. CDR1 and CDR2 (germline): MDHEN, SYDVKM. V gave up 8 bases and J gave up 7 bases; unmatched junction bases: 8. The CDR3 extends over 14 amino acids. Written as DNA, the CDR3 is TGTGCCAGCTTCCCGGCTAGCGGGAGAAATGAGCAGTTCTTC. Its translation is CASFPASGRNEQFF.

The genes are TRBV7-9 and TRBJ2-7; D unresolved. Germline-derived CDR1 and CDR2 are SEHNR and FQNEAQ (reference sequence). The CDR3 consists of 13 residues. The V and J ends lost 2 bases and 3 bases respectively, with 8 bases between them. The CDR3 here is CASSLSVLYEQYF. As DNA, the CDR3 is TGTGCCAGCAGCTTAAGCGTCCTCTACGAGCAGTACTTC.

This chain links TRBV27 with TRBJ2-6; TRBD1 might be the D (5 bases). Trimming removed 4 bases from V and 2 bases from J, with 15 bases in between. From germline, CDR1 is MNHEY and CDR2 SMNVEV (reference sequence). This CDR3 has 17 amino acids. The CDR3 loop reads CASSSWQGGPGANVLTF. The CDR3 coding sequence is TGTGCCAGCAGTTCGTGGCAGGGTGGGCCTGGGGCCAACGTCCTGACTTTC.

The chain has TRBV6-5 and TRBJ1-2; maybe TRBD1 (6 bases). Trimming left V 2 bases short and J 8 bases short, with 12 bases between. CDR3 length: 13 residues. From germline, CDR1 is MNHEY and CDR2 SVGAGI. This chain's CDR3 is CASSYEGVRGYTF. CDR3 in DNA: TGTGCCAGCAGTTACGAGGGGGTCAGGGGCTACACCTTC.

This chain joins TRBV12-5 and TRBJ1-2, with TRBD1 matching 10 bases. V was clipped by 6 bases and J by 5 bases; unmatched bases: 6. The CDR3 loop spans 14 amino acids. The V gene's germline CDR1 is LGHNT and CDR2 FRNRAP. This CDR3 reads CASGPGTGVYGYTF. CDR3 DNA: TGTGCTAGTGGCCCAGGGACAGGGGTTTATGGCTACACCTTC.

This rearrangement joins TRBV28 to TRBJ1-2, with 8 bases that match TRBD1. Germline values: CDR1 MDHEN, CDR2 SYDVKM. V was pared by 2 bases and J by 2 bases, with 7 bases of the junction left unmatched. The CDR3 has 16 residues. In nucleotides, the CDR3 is TGTGCCAGCAGTTTAACCTCAGGGGGCCTAAACTATGGCTACACCTTC. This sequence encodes CASSLTSGGLNYGYTF.

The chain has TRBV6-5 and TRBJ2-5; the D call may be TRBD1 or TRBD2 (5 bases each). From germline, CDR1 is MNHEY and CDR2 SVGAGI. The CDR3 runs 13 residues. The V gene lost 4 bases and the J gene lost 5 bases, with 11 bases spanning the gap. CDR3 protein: CASSLREGETQYF. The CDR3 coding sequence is TGTGCCAGCAGTTTAAGAGAGGGGGAGACCCAGTACTTC.

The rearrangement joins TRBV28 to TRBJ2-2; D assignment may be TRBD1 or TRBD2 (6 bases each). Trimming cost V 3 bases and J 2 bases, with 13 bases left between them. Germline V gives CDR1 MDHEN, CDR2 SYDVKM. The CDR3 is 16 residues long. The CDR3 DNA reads TGTGCCAGCAGTTTTCTCAGGGGACTCAACACCGGGGAGCTGTTTTTT. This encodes CASSFLRGLNTGELFF. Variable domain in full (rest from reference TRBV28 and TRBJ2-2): DVKVTQSSRYLVKRTGEKVFLECVQDMDHENMFWYRQDPGLGLRLIYFSYDVKMKEKGDIPEGYSVSREKKERFSLILESASTNQTSMYLCASSFLRGLNTGELFFGEGSRLTVL.

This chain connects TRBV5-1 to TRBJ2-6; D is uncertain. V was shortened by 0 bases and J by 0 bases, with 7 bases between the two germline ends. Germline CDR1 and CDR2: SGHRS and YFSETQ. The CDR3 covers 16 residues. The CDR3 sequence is CASSLAAFSGANVLTF. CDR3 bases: TGCGCCAGCAGCTTGGCGGCGTTCTCTGGGGCCAACGTCCTGACTTTC.

This chain's CDR3 is CASKLGQGAGGANVLTF. The CDR3 DNA is TGTGCCAGCAAATTGGGACAGGGGGCGGGTGGGGCCAACGTCCTGACTTTC. This rearrangement joins TRBV27 to TRBJ2-6; 12 bases are shared with TRBD1. The CDR3 loop spans 17 amino acids. The junction had 7 bases not matched to a gene; V was cut back by 7 bases and J by 3 bases. CDR1 and CDR2 from the germline V gene are MNHEY and SMNVEV (reference sequence).